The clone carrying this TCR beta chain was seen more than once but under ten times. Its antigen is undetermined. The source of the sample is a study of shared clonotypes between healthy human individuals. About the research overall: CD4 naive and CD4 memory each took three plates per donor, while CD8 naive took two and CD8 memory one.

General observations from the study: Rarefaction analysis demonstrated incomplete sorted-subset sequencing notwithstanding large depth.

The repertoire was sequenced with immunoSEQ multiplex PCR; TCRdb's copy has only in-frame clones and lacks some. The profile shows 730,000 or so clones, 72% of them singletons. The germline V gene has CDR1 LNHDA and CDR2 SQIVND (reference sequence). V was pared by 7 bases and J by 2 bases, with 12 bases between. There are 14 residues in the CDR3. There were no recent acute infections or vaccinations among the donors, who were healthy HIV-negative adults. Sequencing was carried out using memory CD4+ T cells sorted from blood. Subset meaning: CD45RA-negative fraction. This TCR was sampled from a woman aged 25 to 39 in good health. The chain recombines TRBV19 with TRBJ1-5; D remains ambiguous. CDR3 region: CASNVGSGNQPQHF. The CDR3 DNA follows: TGTGCCAGTAACGTAGGGTCGGGCAATCAGCCCCAGCATTTT. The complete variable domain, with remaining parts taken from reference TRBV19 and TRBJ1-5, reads DGGITQSPKYLFRKEGQNVTLSCEQNLNHDAMYWYRQDPGQGLRLIYYSQIVNDFQKGDIAEGYSVSREKKESFPLTVTSAQKNPTAFYLCASNVGSGNQPQHFGDGTRLSIL.